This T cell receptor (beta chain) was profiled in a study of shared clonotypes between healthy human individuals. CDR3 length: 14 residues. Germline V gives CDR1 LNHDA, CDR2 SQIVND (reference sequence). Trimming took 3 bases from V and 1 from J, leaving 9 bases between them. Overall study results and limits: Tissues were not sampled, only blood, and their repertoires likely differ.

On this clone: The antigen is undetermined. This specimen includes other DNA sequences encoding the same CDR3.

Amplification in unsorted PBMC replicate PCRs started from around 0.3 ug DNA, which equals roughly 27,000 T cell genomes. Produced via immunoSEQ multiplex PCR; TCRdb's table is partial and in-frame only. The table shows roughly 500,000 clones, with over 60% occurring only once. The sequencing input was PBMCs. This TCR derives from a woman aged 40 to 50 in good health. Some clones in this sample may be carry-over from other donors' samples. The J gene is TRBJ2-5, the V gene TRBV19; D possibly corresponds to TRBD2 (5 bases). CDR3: CASSIPGIQETQYF. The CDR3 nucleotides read TGTGCCAGTAGTATTCCGGGAATCCAAGAGACCCAGTACTTC.